This is a list of T cell receptor beta chains from one sample in a study of blood T cells in healthy people across ages. Each CDR3 protein is one row after TCRdb ran MiXCR on the 5' RACE reads. The sample records 850,000 to 1,000,000 distinct CDR3 sequences, under 50% being singletons. Sequenced material: blood. Receptor source: a man aged 30 to 39 in good health. CDR3s include the opening cysteine and the closing phenylalanine or tryptophan. Fields, in order: CDR3 length, J gene, D gene, V gene, clone size, CDR3 protein, CDR3 DNA. The D gene is left open where the match is weak. Expanded clones are given a class, and other clones once, few, many or no size at all.

>14|TRBJ1-6|NA|TRBV14|NA
CASNPGGPHSPLHF
TGTGCCAGTAACCCGGGAGGGCCCCATTCACCCCTCCACTTT
>18|TRBJ1-5|NA|TRBV6-2/TRBV6-3|NA
CASSYRLGGTLSGQPQHF
TGTGCCAGCAGTTACAGACTCGGCGGAACTCTTAGCGGTCAGCCCCAGCATTTT
>14|TRBJ1-2|NA|TRBV20-1|NA
CSARSPQTLYGYTF
TGCAGTGCTAGGTCCCCCCAAACACTATATGGCTACACCTTC
>20|TRBJ2-3|NA|TRBV7-2|NA
CASSLVAGGGGPSFRDTQYF
TGTGCCAGCAGCTTAGTCGCTGGCGGAGGGGGACCTTCGTTCCGAGATACGCAGTATTTT
>16|TRBJ1-6|NA|TRBV18|NA
CASSANTQGPNSPLHF
TGTGCCAGCTCAGCCAACACCCAAGGCCCAAATTCACCCCTCCACTTT
>15|TRBJ2-3|TRBD2|TRBV4-2|NA
CASSQEAGQPDTQYF
TGTGCCAGCAGCCAAGAAGCGGGGCAGCCAGATACGCAGTATTTT
>15|TRBJ2-5|TRBD2|TRBV6-1|NA
CASRVIAGGPQTQYF
TGTGCCAGCAGAGTTATAGCGGGGGGTCCTCAGACCCAGTACTTC
>15|TRBJ2-1|TRBD2|TRBV28|few
CASSSGLAGDNEQFF
TGTGCCAGCAGTTCGGGACTAGCGGGGGACAATGAGCAGTTCTTC
>17|TRBJ1-1|TRBD1|TRBV12-3/TRBV12-4|NA
CASSLAPGQGLGGEAFF
TGTGCCAGCAGTTTAGCTCCGGGACAGGGGCTAGGGGGTGAAGCTTTCTTT
>14|TRBJ2-2|NA|TRBV15|NA
CATSRDMSLGELFF
TGTGCCACCAGCAGAGATATGAGCTTGGGGGAGCTGTTTTTT
>16|TRBJ1-2|TRBD1|TRBV5-4|few
CASSADQDRTIYGYTF
TGTGCCAGCAGCGCCGATCAGGACAGGACTATCTATGGCTACACCTTC
>16|TRBJ2-7|TRBD2|TRBV7-9|NA
CASSIRTSGGGYEQYF
TGTGCCAGCAGCATACGGACTAGCGGGGGGGGTTACGAGCAGTACTTC
>15|TRBJ2-5|NA|TRBV28|once
CASSRTGHRAETQYF
TGTGCCAGCAGTCGGACGGGCCACAGGGCAGAGACCCAGTACTTC
>17|TRBJ2-1|NA|TRBV12-1|NA
CASISGWGPGSYNEQFF
NA
>15|TRBJ2-3|NA|TRBV7-3|NA
CASSLSFVSTDTQYF
TGTGCCAGCAGCTTAAGCTTCGTGAGCACAGATACGCAGTATTTT
>13|TRBJ1-1|NA|TRBV28|NA
CASSRGAGAEAFF
TGTGCCAGCAGTCGGGGCGCGGGGGCTGAAGCTTTCTTT
>12|TRBJ2-1|NA|TRBV7-8|once
CASSLGGQGQFF
TGTGCCAGCAGCTTAGGGGGCCAGGGGCAGTTCTTC
>14|TRBJ1-1|NA|TRBV4-1|NA
CASSQEIVNTEAFF
TGCGCCAGCAGCCAAGAAATCGTAAACACTGAAGCTTTCTTT
>12|TRBJ2-7|NA|TRBV20-1|NA
CSAIGSSLEQYF
TGCAGTGCTATCGGTAGTTCACTCGAGCAGTACTTC
>15|TRBJ2-7|NA|TRBV7-2|NA
CASSDLATYYNEQYF
TGTGCCAGCAGCGACCTAGCTACCTACTATAATGAGCAGTACTTC
>14|TRBJ2-7|NA|TRBV7-2|NA
CASSRLGDSYEQYF
TGTGCCAGCAGCCGACTCGGGGATTCCTACGAGCAGTACTTC
>14|TRBJ2-3|NA|TRBV7-2|NA
CASSQMSGADTQYF
TGTGCCAGCAGCCAGATGTCGGGGGCAGATACGCAGTATTTT
>13|TRBJ1-4|NA|TRBV29-1|NA
CSVEGGLQEKLFF
TGCAGCGTTGAAGGAGGGCTTCAGGAAAAACTGTTTTTT
>13|TRBJ2-7|TRBD1|TRBV12-3/TRBV12-4|NA
CASRSRQGNEQYF
TGTGCCAGCAGGTCCCGACAGGGGAACGAGCAGTACTTC
>14|TRBJ1-1|NA|TRBV6-1|few
CASSGRAGNTEAFF
TGTGCCAGCAGTGGCCGGGCGGGGAACACTGAAGCTTTCTTT
>15|TRBJ1-1|TRBD1|TRBV9|NA
CASSAGQGATFGAFF
TGTGCCAGCAGCGCCGGACAGGGGGCGACCTTTGGGGCTTTCTTT
>16|TRBJ2-2|NA|TRBV9|NA
CASSVVYGFNTGELFF
TGTGCCAGCAGCGTAGTATATGGGTTTAACACCGGGGAGCTGTTTTTT
>13|TRBJ2-1|NA|TRBV27|many
CASSLSRYNEQFF
TGTGCCAGCAGTTTATCGCGCTACAATGAGCAGTTCTTC
>14|TRBJ2-5|TRBD1|TRBV20-1|NA
CSASGQGAVETQYF
TGCAGTGCTAGCGGACAGGGGGCAGTGGAGACCCAGTACTTC